This T cell receptor beta chain stems from a study of blood T cell repertoires in COVID-19. The repertoire was sequenced with immunoSEQ multiplex PCR; TCRdb's copy has only in-frame clones and lacks some. Here the sample spans approximately 270,000 clones, more than 80% being singletons. This clone has only a few counts. Sequenced: PBMCs or T cells enriched from blood (not recorded which). This TCR came from a woman aged 25 to 45 with acute COVID-19.

The CDR3 nucleotides read TGTGCCAGCAGTTTATTTAGGACTGTCCAAGAGACCCAGTACTTC. This encodes CASSLFRTVQETQYF. V is TRBV28 and J is TRBJ2-5; D is possibly TRBD2 (5 bases). Germline lookup yields CDR1 MDHEN and CDR2 SYDVKM. The CDR3 extends over 15 amino acids. V lost 1 base and J lost 1, with 10 bases in between.